The 30 T cell receptor beta chains in this list originate from one sample, sequenced in a study of cytomegalovirus exposure and HLA in healthy donors. This PCR relied on a set of 60 Vbeta primers and 13 Jbeta primers. Measured with immunoSEQ multiplex PCR; TCRdb has only the in-frame clones, and not every one. The table records roughly 150,000 clones, under 70% of them present only once. Material for sequencing was PBMCs. These receptors were collected from a woman between 25 and 40 years old in good health and CMV-seropositive.

The CDR3 bases are TGTGCCAGCAGCGTCCGGTCAGGGGTGCGCACAGATACGCAGTATTTT. Translation: CASSVRSGVRTDTQYF. The V gene is TRBV9, the J gene TRBJ2-3, with D possibly TRBD1 on 6 matching bases. CDR3 length: 16 residues. The ends were cut back, 2 bases at V and 1 base at J, with 14 bases in the middle. Germline V gene lookup returns CDR1 SGDLS and CDR2 YYNGEE.

In nucleotides, the CDR3 is TGTGCCAGCAGCTTCGTAGGGGTCTACGAGCAGTACTTC. This encodes CASSFVGVYEQYF. The V call is TRBV7-2, the J call TRBJ2-7; a possible D gene is TRBD1 (5 bases). The CDR3 totals 13 residues. Germline lookup yields CDR1 SGHTA and CDR2 FQGNSA. Trimming took 3 bases from V and 3 from J, leaving 9 bases between them.

The chain has TRBV6-5 and TRBJ1-5, with 7 nucleotides matching TRBD1. The CDR3 has 15 residues. Germline lookup yields CDR1 MNHEY and CDR2 SVGAGI. The V gene end was trimmed by 4 bases and the J gene end by 6 bases; junction bases not matched to a gene: 9. The CDR3 protein is CASSSTGQAGQPQHF. The CDR3 DNA reads TGTGCCAGCAGTTCAACAGGACAGGCAGGTCAGCCCCAGCATTTT.

This chain connects TRBV27 to TRBJ1-5, with 7 positions matching TRBD1. CDR1 and CDR2 from the germline V gene are MNHEY and SMNVEV (reference sequence). V was clipped by 6 bases and J by 15 bases; unmatched bases: 17. The CDR3 is 14 residues long. Written as DNA, the CDR3 is TGTGCCAGCAGCTTTGGGACCGAGGGGGCCGGGCTGCATTTT. Protein product: CASSFGTEGAGLHF.

The V and J genes are TRBV6-5 and TRBJ1-2, with D unresolved. CDR1 is MNHEY, CDR2 SVGAGI, per germline. This CDR3 is 12 amino acids long. The V end lost 2 bases, the J end lost 5 bases, and 6 bases lay between the germline ends. This CDR3 reads CASSYGPYGYTF. CDR3 coding DNA: TGTGCCAGCAGTTACGGCCCATATGGCTACACCTTC.

This clone occurred a few times. This chain joins TRBV6-6 and TRBJ2-7, with 7 bases fitting TRBD1. The CDR3 contains 14 residues. The junction had 9 bases not matched to a gene; V was cut back by 4 bases and J by 6 bases. Germline V gene lookup returns CDR1 MNHNY and CDR2 SVGAGI (reference sequence). CDR3 DNA: TGTGCCAGCAGTTCCCGGGACAGCAATAGCGAGCAGTACTTC. Protein: CASSSRDSNSEQYF.

The V gene is TRBV5-1, the J gene TRBJ2-7; 9 bases line up with TRBD1. Germline V lookup: CDR1 SGHRS, CDR2 YFSETQ. V was pared by 4 bases and J by 2 bases, with 7 bases of the junction left unmatched. The CDR3 is 15 residues long. This CDR3 is CASSGGDRVTYEQYF. Written as DNA, the CDR3 is TGCGCCAGCAGCGGGGGGGACAGGGTTACCTACGAGCAGTACTTC.

V is TRBV18 and J is TRBJ2-6; the match to TRBD1 covers 8 bases. The ends lost 3 bases at V and 2 bases at J; junction bases unmatched: 3. Germline V gives CDR1 KGHSH, CDR2 LQKENI. The CDR3 extends over 16 amino acids. The CDR3 DNA sequence: TGTGCCAGCTCACCCGGGACAGGAACTGGGGCCAACGTCCTGACTTTC. Its protein product is CASSPGTGTGANVLTF.

The chain uses TRBV6-5 and TRBJ1-5; D may be TRBD1 (6 bases). From germline, CDR1 is MNHEY and CDR2 SVGAGI. Deletions cut 5 bases from V and 4 bases from J, with 9 bases between. CDR3 length: 13 residues. The CDR3 sequence is CASSQQGNQPQHF. For the CDR3, the DNA is TGTGCCAGCAGTCAACAGGGTAATCAGCCCCAGCATTTT.

With respect to this clone: Germline and junction disagree at one end, which may indicate a read error. The genes are TRBV7-7 and TRBJ2-1; D is undetermined. Germline V lookup: CDR1 SSHAT, CDR2 FNYEAQ (reference sequence). This CDR3 contains 16 residues. CDR3 nucleotide sequence: TGTGCTAGCAACTCCAATACAGTGCTGCACTACAATGAGCAGTTCTTC. Translating gives CASNSNTVLHYNEQFF.

This clone showed up just a few times. The chain joins TRBV19 to TRBJ2-7, with TRBD1 matching over 9 bases. The CDR3 sequence is 14 residues long. The trim removed 4 bases at V and 4 bases at J, leaving 5 bases unmatched. From germline, CDR1 is LNHDA and CDR2 SQIVND (reference sequence). The CDR3 reads CASSKGQGVYEQYF. The CDR3, as DNA: TGTGCCAGTAGTAAGGGACAGGGTGTTTACGAGCAGTACTTC. Based on the CDR3 plus reference TRBV19 and TRBJ2-7, the full variable domain is DGGITQSPKYLFRKEGQNVTLSCEQNLNHDAMYWYRQDPGQGLRLIYYSQIVNDFQKGDIAEGYSVSREKKESFPLTVTSAQKNPTAFYLCASSKGQGVYEQYFGPGTRLTVT.

This clone was detected many times. The rearrangement uses TRBV7-9 and TRBJ2-1; D uncertain. This CDR3 spans 11 amino acids. Germline V gene lookup returns CDR1 SEHNR and CDR2 FQNEAQ (reference sequence). V dropped 5 bases and J dropped 10 bases, with 9 bases sitting between them. The CDR3 coding sequence is TGTGCCAGCAGCCCCCGAGAAGAGCAGTTCTTC. It encodes CASSPREEQFF.

In this sample, this clone turned up once. The rearrangement uses TRBV10-3 and TRBJ1-1, with D possibly TRBD1 on 5 matching bases. Germline loops: CDR1 ENHRY, CDR2 SYGVKD. V was cut by 6 bases and J by 4 bases, with 15 bases left in between. This CDR3 is 14 amino acids long. CDR3: CAIRSAGQGTEAFF. The CDR3 bases are TGTGCCATCAGATCGGCAGGCCAGGGCACTGAAGCTTTCTTT.

The chain joins TRBV28 to TRBJ2-5, with a possible D match to TRBD1 (7 bases). V was trimmed by 5 bases and J by 13 bases, leaving 17 bases between them. Germline CDR1 is MDHEN and CDR2 is SYDVKM. This CDR3 has 12 residues. In DNA form, the CDR3 reads TGTGCCAGCAGTGCGGGACAGCCCCAACCGTACTTC. Amino acid sequence: CASSAGQPQPYF.

CDR3 in amino acids: CASATQGVRSHTQYF. The CDR3 DNA follows: TGTGCCAGCGCCACCCAGGGGGTGCGTTCTCATACGCAGTATTTT. J is TRBJ2-3 and V is TRBV6-5, with 7 positions matching TRBD1. Germline V CDR1 and CDR2: MNHEY, SVGAGI. With V trimmed by 8 bases and J by 7 bases, 15 bases remained unmatched. This CDR3 comprises 15 residues.

V and J are TRBV2 and TRBJ2-5; the match to TRBD2 covers 7 bases. The CDR3 has 14 amino acids. CDR1 and CDR2 (germline): SNHLY, FYNNEI. V was pared by 7 bases and J by 1 base, with 6 bases of the junction left unmatched. Written as DNA, the CDR3 is TGTGCCAGCATTGGGCCGGGGGGCCAAGAGACCCAGTACTTC. Its protein is CASIGPGGQETQYF.

The V gene is TRBV30, the J gene TRBJ2-1; 7 bases line up with TRBD2. Germline values: CDR1 GTSNPN, CDR2 SVGIG (reference sequence). V shed 3 bases, J shed 4 bases, and the junction held 6 bases outside the gene matches. CDR3 length: 14 amino acids. The CDR3 protein is CAWRRLAEYNEQFF. CDR3 bases: TGTGCCTGGAGGAGGCTAGCGGAGTACAATGAGCAGTTCTTC. Full variable domain (rest looked up from reference TRBV30 and TRBJ2-1): SQTIHQWPATLVQPVGSPLSLECTVEGTSNPNLYWYRQAAGRGLQLLFYSVGIGQISSEVPQNLSASRPQDRQFILSSKKLLLSDSGFYLCAWRRLAEYNEQFFGPGTRLTVL.

CDR3 residues: CASSLEATSGETQYF. The CDR3 nucleotides read TGTGCCAGCAGCTTAGAGGCGACTAGCGGGGAGACCCAGTACTTC. The J gene is TRBJ2-5, the V gene TRBV7-9, with 10 bases matching TRBD2. The germline CDR1 and CDR2 sequences are SEHNR and FQNEAQ (reference sequence). CDR3 length equals 15 residues. The V segment lost 1 base and the J segment 5 bases; nucleotides outside the gene matches: 4.

V is TRBV9 and J is TRBJ1-3; 7 bases line up with TRBD1. After removal of 3 bases from V and 7 bases from J, the junction contained 4 bases not matched to a gene. Germline loops: CDR1 SGDLS, CDR2 YYNGEE. The CDR3 extends over 13 amino acids. The CDR3 sequence: CASSEGQLNTIYF. Written as DNA, the CDR3 is TGTGCCAGCAGCGAGGGACAGTTGAACACCATATATTTT.

In this sample, this clone turned up a few times. The chain's CDR3 is CASSLPLYEQYF. The CDR3 region has the DNA TGTGCCAGCAGCTTACCTCTCTACGAGCAGTACTTC. This rearrangement joins TRBV7-9 to TRBJ2-7; D remains unclear. V lost 2 bases to trimming and J lost 3 bases, with 5 bases between them. This CDR3 is built from 12 residues. Per germline, CDR1 SEHNR and CDR2 FQNEAQ (reference sequence).

This rearrangement joins TRBV5-1 to TRBJ2-1, with TRBD2 matching 10 bases. The CDR3 loop spans 14 amino acids. The germline V gene has CDR1 SGHRS and CDR2 YFSETQ. The V gene end was trimmed by 0 bases and the J gene end by 7 bases; junction bases not matched to a gene: 1. CDR3 in DNA: TGCGCCAGCAGCTTGGTTAGCGGGGGGAATGAGCAGTTCTTC. Translation: CASSLVSGGNEQFF.

The V call is TRBV6-5, the J call TRBJ2-5; 11 nucleotides align to TRBD2. The end of the DNA is better explained by TRBJ2-7, so the J call may be wrong. CDR1 is MNHEY and CDR2 is SVGAGI in the germline V gene. The CDR3 loop spans 14 amino acids. The CDR3 nucleotides are TGTGCCAGCAGACGACTAGCGGGAATATACGAGCAGTACTTC. Protein sequence: CASRRLAGIYEQYF.

This sequence joins TRBV2 and TRBJ2-7; D is perhaps TRBD1 (6 bases). Germline-derived CDR1 and CDR2 are SNHLY and FYNNEI. Trimming left V 7 bases short and J 0 bases short, with 19 bases between. This CDR3 comprises 16 residues. CDR3 bases: TGTGCCAGCAAGAGGAGGACAGCAGATTTCTCCTACGAGCAGTACTTC. Protein: CASKRRTADFSYEQYF.

The CDR3 nucleotides are TGTGCCAGTAGTATATGGGACAGCAGCAAGGATACGCAGTATTTT. It codes for CASSIWDSSKDTQYF. V usage is TRBV19 and J usage is TRBJ2-3; 7 nucleotides agree with TRBD1. The CDR3 contains 15 residues. Germline CDR1 reads LNHDA; CDR2 reads SQIVND (reference sequence). V shed 2 bases and J 6 bases; nucleotides not matched to a gene: 8.

V is TRBV2 and J is TRBJ1-4; 10 bases fit TRBD1. CDR3 length: 11 residues. CDR1 SNHLY and CDR2 FYNNEI come from the germline V gene. V gave up 6 bases and J gave up 17 bases; unmatched junction bases: 6. This CDR3 is CASSVTGGLFF. CDR3 nucleotides: TGTGCCAGCAGCGTGACAGGGGGCCTCTTTTTT.

This clone was seen just once. This chain uses TRBV5-4 with TRBJ2-7; 10 nucleotides agree with TRBD1. The CDR3 has 14 residues. Germline lookup yields CDR1 SGHNT and CDR2 YYREEE (reference sequence). The ends lost 3 bases at V and 4 bases at J; junction bases unmatched: 4. For the CDR3, the DNA is TGTGCCAGCAGCTCCGGGACAGGGGTTTACGAGCAGTACTTC. Translating gives CASSSGTGVYEQYF.

The rearrangement joins TRBV25-1 to TRBJ2-7; 10 bases map to TRBD1. Germline values: CDR1 MGHDK, CDR2 SYGVNS. The CDR3 sequence is 15 residues long. Trimming removed 4 bases from V and 3 bases from J; junction bases left unmatched: 6. CDR3 sequence: CASSGSGTGVYEQYF. The CDR3 DNA follows: TGTGCCAGCAGTGGTTCTGGGACAGGGGTCTACGAGCAGTACTTC.

CDR3 in amino acids: CASSLVGGGNSGANVLTF. The CDR3 DNA sequence: TGTGCCAGCAGCTTAGTTGGGGGAGGGAACTCTGGGGCCAACGTCCTGACTTTC. V gene TRBV7-9 combines with J gene TRBJ2-6; 7 nucleotides line up with TRBD2. J was trimmed by 0 bases and V by 1 base; bases with no gene match: 6. Germline-derived CDR1 and CDR2 are SEHNR and FQNEAQ (reference sequence). The CDR3 contains 18 residues.

The chain couples TRBV15 to TRBJ1-2, with a tentative D call TRBD1 (5 bases). The germline gives CDR1 LNHNV, CDR2 YYDKDF (reference sequence). Trimming cost V 0 bases and J 8 bases, with 10 bases left between them. This CDR3 spans 13 amino acids. The CDR3 here is CATSRDRARGYTF. Here the CDR3 DNA reads TGTGCCACCAGCAGAGACAGGGCTCGCGGCTACACCTTC.

The chain recombines TRBV5-4 with TRBJ2-6, with 8 bases identical to TRBD1. CDR1 and CDR2 from the germline V gene are SGHNT and YYREEE (reference sequence). The CDR3 sequence is 18 residues long. Trimming removed 4 bases from V and 0 bases from J; junction bases left unmatched: 9. DNA of the CDR3: TGTGCCAGCAGCACCCCGACAGGGGATCGCTCTGGGGCCAACGTCCTGACTTTC. Its translation: CASSTPTGDRSGANVLTF.